This TCR beta chain was sequenced during a study of human CD8 memory T cell subsets. Study-wide results and limits: Similarly high diversity was seen in stem-like memory and precursor exhausted T cells, but not in effector memory cells.

It was CCR7+ PD-1+ TIGIT+ early memory CD8+ T cells with exhausted-like traits that constituted TPEX cells. Total CD8+ T cells underwent enrichment via negative magnetic separation. Extraction drew RNA from duplicate vials of 150,000 sorted CD8+ T cells for each subset. The TCR beta sequencing libraries came from UMI-labeled 5' RACE. TCRdb reanalyzed the 5' RACE reads, giving one entry per CDR3 protein sequence and no DNA. This sample's table reports some 5,300 distinct CDR3 sequences. The CDR3 is made up of 15 amino acids. Germline CDR1 reads LGHDT; CDR2 reads YNNKEL (reference sequence). Of note for this clonotype: The antigen is not known.

What was sequenced was CD8+ T cells from PBMCs. The TCR comes from a human donor in good health. This chain joins TRBV3-1 and TRBJ2-1; with no DNA, the TCRdb D assignment of TRBD1 cannot be verified. This chain's CDR3 is CASSRTASSYNEQFF.